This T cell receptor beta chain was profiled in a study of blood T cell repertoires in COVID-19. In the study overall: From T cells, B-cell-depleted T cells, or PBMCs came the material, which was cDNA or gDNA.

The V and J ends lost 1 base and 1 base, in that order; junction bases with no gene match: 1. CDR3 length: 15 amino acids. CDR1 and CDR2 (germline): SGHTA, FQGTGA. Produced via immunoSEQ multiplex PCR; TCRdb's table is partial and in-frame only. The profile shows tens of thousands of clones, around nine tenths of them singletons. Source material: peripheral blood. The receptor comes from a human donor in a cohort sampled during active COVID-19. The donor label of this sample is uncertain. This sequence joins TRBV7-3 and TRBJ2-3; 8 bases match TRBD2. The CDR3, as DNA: TGTGCCAGCAGCTTAAACGGGAGGGGCACAGATACGCAGTATTTT. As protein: CASSLNGRGTDTQYF. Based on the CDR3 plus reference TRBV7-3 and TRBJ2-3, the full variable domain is GAGVSQTPSNKVTEKGKYVELRCDPISGHTALYWYRQSLGQGPEFLIYFQGTGAADDSGLPNDRFFAVRPEGSVSTLKIQRTERGDSAVYLCASSLNGRGTDTQYFGPGTRLTVL.